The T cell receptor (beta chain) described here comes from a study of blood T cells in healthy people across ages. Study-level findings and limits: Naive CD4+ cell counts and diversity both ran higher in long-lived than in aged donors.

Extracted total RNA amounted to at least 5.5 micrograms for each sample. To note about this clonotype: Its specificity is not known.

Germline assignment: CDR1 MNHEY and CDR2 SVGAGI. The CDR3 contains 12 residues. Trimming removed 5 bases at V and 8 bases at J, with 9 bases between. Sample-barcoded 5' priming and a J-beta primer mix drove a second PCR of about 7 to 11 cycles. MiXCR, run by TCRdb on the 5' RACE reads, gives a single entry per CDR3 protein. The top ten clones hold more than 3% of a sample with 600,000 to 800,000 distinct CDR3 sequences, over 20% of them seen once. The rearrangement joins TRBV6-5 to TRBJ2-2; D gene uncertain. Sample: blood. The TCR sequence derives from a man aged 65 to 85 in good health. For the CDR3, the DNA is TGTGCCAGCAGTCCGGGTGGGGGGGAGCTGTTTTTT. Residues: CASSPGGGELFF.